This TCR beta chain derives from a study of cytomegalovirus exposure and HLA in healthy donors. Regarding this clone: The antigen is undetermined.

The PCR had 60 Vbeta and 13 Jbeta primers. Clones were read by immunoSEQ multiplex PCR, and TCRdb kept only the in-frame ones, dropping some. This sample lists tens of thousands of clones; its ten largest clones have roughly 7%. Study-level results: Later analysis showed TCR association rates varying by HLA locus, highest for DRB1 and lowest for HLA-C. Specificity of a few CMV-associated chains for CMV antigens was verified in vitro. The study listed some 160 cytomegalovirus-associated TCR beta chains.

The CDR3 length is 16 residues. After removal of 6 bases from V and 7 bases from J, the junction contained 11 bases not matched to a gene. Per germline, CDR1 SGHRS and CDR2 YFSETQ. The TCR originated in a woman aged 40 to 50 in good health and CMV-seronegative. Material for sequencing was PBMCs. The chain links TRBV5-1 to TRBJ2-2, with 11 bases that match TRBD1. CDR3 sequence reads: CASTPPGQGVVGELFF. The CDR3 bases are TGCGCCAGCACCCCACCGGGACAGGGGGTTGTCGGGGAGCTGTTTTTT.